This T cell receptor beta chain came from a study of T cell responses to AZD1222 COVID-19 vaccine. Overall study context: Second-dose intervals near 4 or 12 weeks were combined.

Study-level findings and limits: Compared with day 0, the breadth and depth of the Spike-specific TCR repertoire rose significantly after two doses of AZD1222. All repertoire sampling was performed exclusively after the peak T cell response.

The protocol was immunoSEQ multiplex PCR, while the TCRdb copy is restricted to in-frame clones and leaves out a portion. In the table there are about 100,000 clones, roughly 91% of which are singletons. A remark on this clone: Its antigen remains unknown.

CDR1 and CDR2 (germline): SGHTA, FQGNSA. The ends lost 1 base at V and 3 bases at J; junction bases unmatched: 2. The CDR3 extends over 15 amino acids. Source: peripheral blood, taken on day 0 of AZD1222 vaccination. The chain links TRBV7-2 to TRBJ2-3; 9 bases line up with TRBD2. The TCR originated in an adult in good health. The CDR3 DNA reads as TGTGCCAGCAGCTTAGGCGGGGGGGGTACAGATACGCAGTATTTT. It translates to CASSLGGGGTDTQYF.